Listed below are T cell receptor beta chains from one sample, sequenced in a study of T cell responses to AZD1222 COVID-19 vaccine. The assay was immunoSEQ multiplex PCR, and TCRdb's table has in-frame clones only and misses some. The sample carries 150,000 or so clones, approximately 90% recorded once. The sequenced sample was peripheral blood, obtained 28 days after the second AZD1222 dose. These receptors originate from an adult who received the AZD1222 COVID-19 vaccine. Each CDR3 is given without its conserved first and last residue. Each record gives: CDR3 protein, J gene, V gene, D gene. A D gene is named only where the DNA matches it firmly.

ATSRAEGQPQH | TRBJ1-5 | TRBV15 | NA
ASSQLATSEQF | TRBJ2-1 | TRBV3-1/TRBV3-2 | NA
ASATEQSYGYT | TRBJ1-2 | TRBV28 | NA
ASSIEETSGNTIY | TRBJ1-3 | TRBV19 | NA
ASSRGTVSNEKLF | TRBJ1-4 | TRBV6-5 | NA
SVDGPTPYNEQF | TRBJ2-1 | TRBV29-1 | NA
ASSPPGKRGGRTEAF | TRBJ1-1 | TRBV18 | NA
ASSLGGTRGGYT | TRBJ1-2 | TRBV28 | NA
ASSSGQGSPQPQH | TRBJ1-5 | TRBV28 | TRBD1
ASSSSRGNEQF | TRBJ2-1 | TRBV4-2 | NA
ASSYAGAINQPQH | TRBJ1-5 | TRBV6-2/TRBV6-3 | NA
ASSFPGQPQH | TRBJ1-5 | TRBV12-3/TRBV12-4 | NA
AWSLGGTGVTEQY | TRBJ2-7 | TRBV30 | TRBD1
ASSRGLETGELF | TRBJ2-2 | TRBV7-2 | NA
AWSPVTERQETQY | TRBJ2-5 | TRBV30 | NA
ASSTTQGEQY | TRBJ2-7 | TRBV11-3 | NA
ASSETGQGGNIQY | TRBJ2-4 | TRBV2 | TRBD1
ASSVAGLEAF | TRBJ1-1 | TRBV2 | NA
ASSRQGRQPQH | TRBJ1-5 | TRBV19 | NA
ASSYSGRTNTEAF | TRBJ1-1 | TRBV6-5 | NA
ATSQFGGGGNQPQH | TRBJ1-5 | TRBV24-1 | TRBD1
ASSQSGTTSSYNEQF | TRBJ2-1 | TRBV4-2 | TRBD2
ASSSLSPYEQY | TRBJ2-7 | TRBV28 | NA
ASSVTPGWAYEQY | TRBJ2-7 | TRBV9 | NA
ASSLGHMTYEQY | TRBJ2-7 | TRBV6-1 | NA
ASSLPSSGANVLT | TRBJ2-6 | TRBV28 | NA
ASSYFLGPPGGEQY | TRBJ2-7 | TRBV6-5 | NA
ASSGGPLAGAHTGELF | TRBJ2-2 | TRBV9 | TRBD2
ASSYRLAETQY | TRBJ2-5 | TRBV6-2/TRBV6-3 | TRBD2
ASESGGAETQY | TRBJ2-5 | TRBV7-2 | TRBD1
ASSPPLNYNEQF | TRBJ2-1 | TRBV5-5 | NA
ASAKAGRNEQF | TRBJ2-1 | TRBV3-1/TRBV3-2 | TRBD2
AWSVPFGQVDTGELF | TRBJ2-2 | TRBV30 | TRBD1
SVEGGRGDGYT | TRBJ1-2 | TRBV29-1 | NA
ASRGPEAGELF | TRBJ2-2 | TRBV9 | NA
ASSPSGRRNEKLF | TRBJ1-4 | TRBV28 | NA
ASSDPRAEQY | TRBJ2-7 | TRBV6-4 | NA
ASKPGQRAEAF | TRBJ1-1 | TRBV6-5 | TRBD1
ASRPQGRTEAF | TRBJ1-1 | TRBV27 | TRBD1
ASRSIAGNQETQY | TRBJ2-5 | TRBV2 | TRBD2
ASSTNNQPQH | TRBJ1-5 | TRBV27 | NA
ASRDGGTNTGELF | TRBJ2-2 | TRBV5-1 | NA
ASSFGEGYGYT | TRBJ1-2 | TRBV19 | NA
ASSETGGRYGYT | TRBJ1-2 | TRBV25-1 | TRBD1
ASSHGGGGRNTEAF | TRBJ1-1 | TRBV6-6 | NA
ASSGTGSGETQY | TRBJ2-5 | TRBV6-2/TRBV6-3 | TRBD1
ASSPGQGNYEQY | TRBJ2-7 | TRBV5-6 | TRBD1
ASSVSQHPNTGELF | TRBJ2-2 | TRBV9 | NA
ASSSAGESPLH | TRBJ1-6 | TRBV7-8 | NA
ASSLNYGYT | TRBJ1-2 | TRBV28 | NA
ASSLGANYGYT | TRBJ1-2 | TRBV28 | NA
ASSDPGQGLGTQY | TRBJ2-5 | TRBV19 | TRBD1
SVEGHTDEKLF | TRBJ1-4 | TRBV29-1 | NA
ATSRTSEGSPLH | TRBJ1-6 | TRBV15 | NA
ASSRHLNTEAF | TRBJ1-1 | TRBV6-5 | NA
ASSMDRVGELF | TRBJ2-2 | TRBV5-1 | TRBD1